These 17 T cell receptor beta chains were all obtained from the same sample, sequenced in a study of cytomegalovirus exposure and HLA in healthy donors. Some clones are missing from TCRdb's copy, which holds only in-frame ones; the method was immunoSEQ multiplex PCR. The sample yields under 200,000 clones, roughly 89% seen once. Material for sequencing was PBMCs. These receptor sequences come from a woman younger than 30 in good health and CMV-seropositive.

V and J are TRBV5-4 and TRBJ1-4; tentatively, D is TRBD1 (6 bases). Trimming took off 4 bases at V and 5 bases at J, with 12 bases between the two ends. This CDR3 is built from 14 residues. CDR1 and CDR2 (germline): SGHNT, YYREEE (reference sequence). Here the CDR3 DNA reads TGTGCCAGCAGCCCTGGACAGTGGAATGAAAAACTGTTTTTT. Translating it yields CASSPGQWNEKLFF.

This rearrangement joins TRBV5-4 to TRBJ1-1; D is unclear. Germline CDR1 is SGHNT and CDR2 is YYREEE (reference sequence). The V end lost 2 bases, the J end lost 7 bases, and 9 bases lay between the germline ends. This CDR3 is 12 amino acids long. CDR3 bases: TGTGCCAGCAGCTTTCAACGAGATGAAGCTTTCTTT. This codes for CASSFQRDEAFF.

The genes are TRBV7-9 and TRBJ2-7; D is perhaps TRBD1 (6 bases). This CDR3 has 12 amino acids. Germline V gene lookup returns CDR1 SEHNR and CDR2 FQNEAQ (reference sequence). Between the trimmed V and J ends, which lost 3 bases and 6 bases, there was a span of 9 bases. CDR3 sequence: CASSLGHIEQYF. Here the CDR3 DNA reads TGTGCCAGCAGCTTGGGACATATCGAGCAGTACTTC. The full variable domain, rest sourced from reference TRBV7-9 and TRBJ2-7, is DTGVSQNPRHKITKRGQNVTFRCDPISEHNRLYWYRQTLGQGPEFLTYFQNEAQLEKSRLLSDRFSAERPKGSFSTLEIQRTEQGDSAMYLCASSLGHIEQYFGPGTRLTVT.

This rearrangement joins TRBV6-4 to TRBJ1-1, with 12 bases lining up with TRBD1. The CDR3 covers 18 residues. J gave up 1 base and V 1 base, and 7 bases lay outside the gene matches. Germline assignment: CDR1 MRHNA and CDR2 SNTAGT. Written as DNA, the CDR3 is TGTGCCAGCAGTGACTTACGGGACAGGGGGCGCGGGAACACTGAAGCTTTCTTT. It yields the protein CASSDLRDRGRGNTEAFF.

CDR3 region: CASDYQGGNTEAFF. CDR3 bases: TGTGCCAGCGATTACCAGGGGGGGAACACTGAAGCTTTCTTT. The chain recombines TRBV7-3 with TRBJ1-1, with 7 bases fitting TRBD1. CDR1 SGHTA and CDR2 FQGTGA come from the germline V gene. J gave up 1 base and V 8 bases, and 7 bases lay outside the gene matches. The CDR3 covers 14 residues.

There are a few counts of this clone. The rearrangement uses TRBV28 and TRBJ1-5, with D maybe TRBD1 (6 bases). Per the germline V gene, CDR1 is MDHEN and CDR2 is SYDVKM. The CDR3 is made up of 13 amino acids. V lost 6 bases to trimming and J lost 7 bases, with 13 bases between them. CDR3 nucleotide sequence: TGTGCCAGCAGGAAACAGGGCTGGCAGCCCCAGCATTTT. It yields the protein CASRKQGWQPQHF.

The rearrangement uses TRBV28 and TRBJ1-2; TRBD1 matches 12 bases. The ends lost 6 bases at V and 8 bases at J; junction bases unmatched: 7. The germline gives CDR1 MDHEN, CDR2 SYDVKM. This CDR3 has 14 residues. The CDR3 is CASRPGQGATGYTF. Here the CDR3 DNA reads TGTGCCAGCAGGCCGGGACAGGGGGCGACGGGCTACACCTTC.

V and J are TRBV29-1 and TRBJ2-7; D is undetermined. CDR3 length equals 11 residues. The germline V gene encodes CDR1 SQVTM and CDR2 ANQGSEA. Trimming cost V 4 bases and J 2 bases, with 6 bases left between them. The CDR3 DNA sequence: TGCAGCGTTGTCGAGACCTACGAGCAGTACTTC. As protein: CSVVETYEQYF.

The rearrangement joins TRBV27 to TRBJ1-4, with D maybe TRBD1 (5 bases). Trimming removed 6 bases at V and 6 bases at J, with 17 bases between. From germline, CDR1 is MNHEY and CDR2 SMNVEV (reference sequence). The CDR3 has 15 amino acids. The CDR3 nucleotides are TGTGCCAGCAGCTTGGAGTCAGGGATTTATGAAAAACTGTTTTTT. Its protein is CASSLESGIYEKLFF.

DNA of the CDR3: TGTGCCAGCAGCCCCAACCCGGGACAGGAACCTTACGAGCAGTACTTC. Its protein is CASSPNPGQEPYEQYF. The chain links TRBV28 to TRBJ2-7; 8 nucleotides align to TRBD1. The J segment lost 4 bases and the V segment lost 6 bases, leaving 14 bases of the junction unmatched. The germline V gene encodes CDR1 MDHEN and CDR2 SYDVKM. The CDR3 contains 16 residues.

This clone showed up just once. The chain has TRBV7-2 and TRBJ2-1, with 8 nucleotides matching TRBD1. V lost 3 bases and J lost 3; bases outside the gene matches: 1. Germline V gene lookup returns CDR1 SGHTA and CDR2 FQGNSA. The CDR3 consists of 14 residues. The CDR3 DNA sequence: TGTGCCAGCAGCTTTGGACAGGGCTACAATGAGCAGTTCTTC. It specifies CASSFGQGYNEQFF. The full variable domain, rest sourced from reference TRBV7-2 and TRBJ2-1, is GAGVSQSPSNKVTEKGKDVELRCDPISGHTALYWYRQSLGQGLEFLIYFQGNSAPDKSGLPSDRFSAERTGGSVSTLTIQRTQQEDSAVYLCASSFGQGYNEQFFGPGTRLTVL.

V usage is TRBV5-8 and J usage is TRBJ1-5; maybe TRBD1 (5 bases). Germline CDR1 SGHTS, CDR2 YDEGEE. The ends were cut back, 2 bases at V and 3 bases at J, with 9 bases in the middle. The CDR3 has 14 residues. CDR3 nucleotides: TGTGCCAGCAGCTTTAGCAGGGCCAATCAGCCCCAGCATTTT. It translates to CASSFSRANQPQHF. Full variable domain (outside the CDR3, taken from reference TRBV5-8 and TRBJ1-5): EAGVTQSPTHLIKTRGQQATLRCSPISGHTSVYWYQQALGLGLQFLLWYDEGEERNRGNFPPRFSGRQFPNYSSELNVNALELEDSALYLCASSFSRANQPQHFGDGTRLSIL.

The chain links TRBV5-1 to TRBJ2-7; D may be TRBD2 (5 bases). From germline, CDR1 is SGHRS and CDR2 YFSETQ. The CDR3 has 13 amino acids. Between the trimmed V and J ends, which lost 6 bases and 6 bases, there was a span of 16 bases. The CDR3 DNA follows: TGCGCCAGCAATATCGCCGAGGGTAGCGAGCAGTACTTC. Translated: CASNIAEGSEQYF.

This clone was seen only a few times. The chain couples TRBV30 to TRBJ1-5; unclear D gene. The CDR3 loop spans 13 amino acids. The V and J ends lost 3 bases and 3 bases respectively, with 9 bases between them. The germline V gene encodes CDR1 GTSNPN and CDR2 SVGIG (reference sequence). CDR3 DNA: TGTGCCTGGAGGGGAGGGTCCAATCAGCCCCAGCATTTT. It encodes CAWRGGSNQPQHF.

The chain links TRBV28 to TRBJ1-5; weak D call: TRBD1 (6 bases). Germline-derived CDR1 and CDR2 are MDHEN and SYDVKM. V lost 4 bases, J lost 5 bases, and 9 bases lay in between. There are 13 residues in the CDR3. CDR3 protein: CASSSYRDQPQHF. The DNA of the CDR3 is TGTGCCAGCAGTTCTTACAGGGATCAGCCCCAGCATTTT.

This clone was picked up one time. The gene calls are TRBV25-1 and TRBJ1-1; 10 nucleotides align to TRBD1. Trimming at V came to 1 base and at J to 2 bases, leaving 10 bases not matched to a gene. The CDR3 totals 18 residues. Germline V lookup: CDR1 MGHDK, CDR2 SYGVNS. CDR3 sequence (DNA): TGTGCCAGCAGTGAATCCCCCGGGACAGGGGCCGCCAACACTGAAGCTTTCTTT. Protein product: CASSESPGTGAANTEAFF.

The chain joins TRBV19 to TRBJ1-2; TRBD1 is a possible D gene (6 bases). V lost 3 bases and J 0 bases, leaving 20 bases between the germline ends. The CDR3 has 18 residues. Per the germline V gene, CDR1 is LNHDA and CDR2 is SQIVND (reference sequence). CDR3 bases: TGTGCCAGTAGTATTGTGGTTCGTGGGGGCAGGCCTAACTATGGCTACACCTTC. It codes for CASSIVVRGGRPNYGYTF.